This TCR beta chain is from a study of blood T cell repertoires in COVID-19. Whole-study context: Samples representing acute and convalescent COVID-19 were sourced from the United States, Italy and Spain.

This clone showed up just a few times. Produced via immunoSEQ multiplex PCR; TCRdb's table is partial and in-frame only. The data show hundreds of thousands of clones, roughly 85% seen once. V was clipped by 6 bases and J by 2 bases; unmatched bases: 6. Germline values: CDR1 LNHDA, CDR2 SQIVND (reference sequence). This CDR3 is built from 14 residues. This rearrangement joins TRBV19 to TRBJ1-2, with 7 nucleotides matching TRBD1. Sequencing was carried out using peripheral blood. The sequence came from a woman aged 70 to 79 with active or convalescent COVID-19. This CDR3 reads CASRVTGLNYGYTF. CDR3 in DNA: TGTGCCAGTAGGGTGACAGGGTTAAACTATGGCTACACCTTC.